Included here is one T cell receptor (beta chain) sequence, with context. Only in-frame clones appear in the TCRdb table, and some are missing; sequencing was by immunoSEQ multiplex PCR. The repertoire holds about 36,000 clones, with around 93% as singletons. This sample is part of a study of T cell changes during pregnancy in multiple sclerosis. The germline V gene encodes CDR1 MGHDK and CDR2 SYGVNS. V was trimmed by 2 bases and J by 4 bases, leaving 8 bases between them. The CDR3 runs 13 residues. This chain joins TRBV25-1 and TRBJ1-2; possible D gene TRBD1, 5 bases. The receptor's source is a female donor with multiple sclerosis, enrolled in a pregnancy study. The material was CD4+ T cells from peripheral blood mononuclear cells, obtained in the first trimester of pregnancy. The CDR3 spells CASSETGAYGYTF. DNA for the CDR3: TGTGCCAGCAGTGAAACAGGAGCCTATGGCTACACCTTC.